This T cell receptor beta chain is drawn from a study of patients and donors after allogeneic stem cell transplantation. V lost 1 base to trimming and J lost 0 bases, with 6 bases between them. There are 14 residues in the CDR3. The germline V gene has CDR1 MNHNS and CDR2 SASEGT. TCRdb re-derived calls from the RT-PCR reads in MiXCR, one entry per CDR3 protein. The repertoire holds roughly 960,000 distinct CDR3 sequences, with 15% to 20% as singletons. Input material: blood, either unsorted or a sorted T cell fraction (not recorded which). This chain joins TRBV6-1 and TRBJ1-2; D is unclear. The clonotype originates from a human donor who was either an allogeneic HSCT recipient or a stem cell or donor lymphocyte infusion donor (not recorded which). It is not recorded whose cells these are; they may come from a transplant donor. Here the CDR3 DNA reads TGTGCCAGCAGTGAAGAGGAGGCTAACTATGGCTACACCTTC. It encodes CASSEEEANYGYTF.